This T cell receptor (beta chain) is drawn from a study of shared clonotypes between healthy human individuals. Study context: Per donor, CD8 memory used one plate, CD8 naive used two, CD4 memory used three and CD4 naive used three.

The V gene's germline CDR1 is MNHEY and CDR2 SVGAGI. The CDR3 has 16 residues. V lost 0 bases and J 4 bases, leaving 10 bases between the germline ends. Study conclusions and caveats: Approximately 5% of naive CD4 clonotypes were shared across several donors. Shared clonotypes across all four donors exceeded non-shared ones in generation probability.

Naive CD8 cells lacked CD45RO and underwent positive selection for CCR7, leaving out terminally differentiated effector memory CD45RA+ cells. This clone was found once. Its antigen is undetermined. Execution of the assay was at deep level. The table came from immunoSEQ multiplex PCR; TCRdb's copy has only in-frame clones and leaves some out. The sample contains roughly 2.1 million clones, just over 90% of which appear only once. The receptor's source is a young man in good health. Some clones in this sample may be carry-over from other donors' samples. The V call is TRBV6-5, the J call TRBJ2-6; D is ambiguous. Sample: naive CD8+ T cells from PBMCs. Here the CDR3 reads CASSYSTWSGANVLTF. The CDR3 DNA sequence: TGTGCCAGCAGTTACTCGACCTGGTCGGGGGCCAACGTCCTGACTTTC.